This T cell receptor beta chain was identified in a study of post-analysis software for immune sequencing data. Regarding the study as a whole: Patients showed TRBV5-6, TRBV5-1 and TRBV20-1 among five TRBV segments more frequent than in controls.

This CDR3 is built from 11 residues. Germline V gene sequence: CDR1 SQVTM, CDR2 ANQGSEA. The V end lost 7 bases, the J end lost 3 bases, and 8 bases lay between the germline ends. cDNA libraries of TCR beta carried unique molecular identifiers. TCRdb reprocessed the PCR reads via MiXCR and lists one record per CDR3 protein. This repertoire shows about 540,000 distinct CDR3 sequences, under 40% found once; its top ten account for roughly 6%. This clonotype was found many times. Its target is not known. V gene TRBV29-1 combines with J gene TRBJ2-3; D tentatively fits TRBD1 or TRBD2 (5 bases each). Sequencing input: blood. This clonotype originated in a girl between 2 and 17 years old with multiple sclerosis. The CDR3 protein is CSAGRTDTQYF. DNA of the CDR3: TGCAGCGCGGGACGTACAGATACGCAGTATTTT.